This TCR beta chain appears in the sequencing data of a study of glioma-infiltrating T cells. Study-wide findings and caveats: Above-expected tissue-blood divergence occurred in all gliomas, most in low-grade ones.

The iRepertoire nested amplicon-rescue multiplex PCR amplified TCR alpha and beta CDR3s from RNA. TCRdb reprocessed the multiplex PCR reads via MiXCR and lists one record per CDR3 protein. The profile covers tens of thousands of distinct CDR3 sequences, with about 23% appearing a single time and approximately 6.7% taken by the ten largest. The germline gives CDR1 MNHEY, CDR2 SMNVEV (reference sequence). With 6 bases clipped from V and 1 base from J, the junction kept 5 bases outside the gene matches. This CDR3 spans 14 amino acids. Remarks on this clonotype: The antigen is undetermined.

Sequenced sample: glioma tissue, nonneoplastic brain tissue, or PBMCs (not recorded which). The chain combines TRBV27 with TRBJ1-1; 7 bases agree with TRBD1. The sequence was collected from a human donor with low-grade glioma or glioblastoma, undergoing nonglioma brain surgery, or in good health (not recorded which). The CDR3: CASRTGKGNTEAFF. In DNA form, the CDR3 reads TGTGCCAGCAGGACAGGGAAGGGGAACACTGAAGCTTTCTTT.